This T cell receptor (beta chain) was observed in a study of blood T cell repertoires in COVID-19. At the level of the study: Material from acute and convalescent COVID-19 was sourced from the United States, Italy and Spain. PBMCs, B-cell-depleted T cells, or T cells provided the cDNA or gDNA that made up the material.

CDR3 size: 15 residues. The V end was cut by 4 bases, the J end by 1 base, with 14 bases between. The V gene's germline CDR1 is SGHDT and CDR2 YYEEEE. Measured with immunoSEQ multiplex PCR; TCRdb has only the in-frame clones, and not every one. The sample comprises roughly 26,000 clones, roughly 66% of which are singletons, and 7.3% rests with the top ten. The V and J genes are TRBV5-6 and TRBJ1-2; a weak D match, TRBD1 (5 bases). This TCR was sampled from a man in his 60s with active or convalescent COVID-19. Sequencing used peripheral blood. CDR3 residues: CASSGWPRGNYGYTF. The CDR3 coding sequence is TGTGCCAGCAGCGGATGGCCAAGGGGTAACTATGGCTACACCTTC. The full variable domain, its missing parts supplied by reference TRBV5-6 and TRBJ1-2, is DAGVTQSPTHLIKTRGQQVTLRCSPKSGHDTVSWYQQALGQGPQFIFQYYEEEERQRGNFPDRFSGHQFPNYSSELNVNALLLGDSALYLCASSGWPRGNYGYTFGSGTRLTVV.